This paragraph reports one T cell receptor (beta chain). Its specificity is not known. Isolated RNA was reverse transcribed into cDNA used as the sequencing template. Profiling relied on immunoSEQ multiplex PCR, and the TCRdb table lists in-frame clones only, not all of them. The sample gives around 290,000 clones, over 45% of which show up once; under 2% is in the top ten. This specimen comes from a study of CD8+ T cells in alopecia areata. Whole-study context: Tofacitinib lasted 6 to 18 months, then 6 months off drug. Findings and caveats of the study: Lesional tissue from the scalp (especially in alopecia totalis/universalis) showed higher clonality than normal scalp.

Described treatment: oral pan-JAK inhibitor, 5-10 mg twice daily. The sequence was obtained from a human donor with alopecia areata. The sequencing used CD4+ T cells sorted from blood, collected at week 24, from a patient treated with tofacitinib.

Here the CDR3 DNA reads TGCGCCAGCAGCTTGGGCCTGGGACAGAACACTGAAGCTTTCTTT. This translates into CASSLGLGQNTEAFF. The V call is TRBV5-1, the J call TRBJ1-1; TRBD1 is a possible D gene (6 bases). V dropped 0 bases and J dropped 1 base, with 10 bases sitting between them. Germline CDR1 and CDR2: SGHRS and YFSETQ. The CDR3 totals 15 residues. Full variable domain (rest looked up from reference TRBV5-1 and TRBJ1-1): KAGVTQTPRYLIKTRGQQVTLSCSPISGHRSVSWYQQTPGQGLQFLFEYFSETQRNKGNFPGRFSGRQFSNSRSEMNVSTLELGDSALYLCASSLGLGQNTEAFFGQGTRLTVV.